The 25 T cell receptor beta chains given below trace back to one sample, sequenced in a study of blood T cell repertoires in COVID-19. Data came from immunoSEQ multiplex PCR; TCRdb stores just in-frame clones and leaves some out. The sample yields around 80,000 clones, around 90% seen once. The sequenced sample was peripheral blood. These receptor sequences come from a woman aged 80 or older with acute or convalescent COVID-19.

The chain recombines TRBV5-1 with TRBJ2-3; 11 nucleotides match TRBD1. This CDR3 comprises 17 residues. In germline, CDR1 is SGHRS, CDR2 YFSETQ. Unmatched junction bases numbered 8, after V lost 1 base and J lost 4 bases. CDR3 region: CASSLQPGQGASDTQYF. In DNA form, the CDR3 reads TGCGCCAGCAGCTTGCAACCCGGACAGGGGGCCTCAGATACGCAGTATTTT. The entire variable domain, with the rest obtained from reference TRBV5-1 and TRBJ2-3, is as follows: KAGVTQTPRYLIKTRGQQVTLSCSPISGHRSVSWYQQTPGQGLQFLFEYFSETQRNKGNFPGRFSGRQFSNSRSEMNVSTLELGDSALYLCASSLQPGQGASDTQYFGPGTRLTVL.

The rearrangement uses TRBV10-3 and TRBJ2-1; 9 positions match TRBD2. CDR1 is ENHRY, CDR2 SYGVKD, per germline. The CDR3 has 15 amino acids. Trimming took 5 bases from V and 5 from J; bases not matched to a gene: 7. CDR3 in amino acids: CAISLPAGGHNEQFF. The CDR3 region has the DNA TGTGCCATCAGTCTCCCGGCGGGAGGGCACAATGAGCAGTTCTTC.

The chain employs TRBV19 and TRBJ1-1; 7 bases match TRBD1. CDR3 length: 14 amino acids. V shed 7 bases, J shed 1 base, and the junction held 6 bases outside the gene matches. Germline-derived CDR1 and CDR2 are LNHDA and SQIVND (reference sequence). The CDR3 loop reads CASNKGQRNTEAFF. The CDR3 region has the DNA TGTGCCAGTAACAAGGGACAGAGGAACACTGAAGCTTTCTTT.

CDR3 nucleotides: TGTGCCAGCAGCGGAGGGGTGGGACAGGGGGCCTACAATGAGCAGTTCTTC. Translating gives CASSGGVGQGAYNEQFF. The rearrangement uses TRBV9 and TRBJ2-1, with 11 nucleotides matching TRBD1. V shed 3 bases, J shed 2 bases, and the junction held 7 bases outside the gene matches. Germline CDR1 and CDR2: SGDLS and YYNGEE. This CDR3 comprises 17 residues.

The CDR3 reads CASSLDPPGGVDIQYF. CDR3 nucleotides: TGTGCCAGCAGCTTAGATCCGCCGGGAGGGGTGGACATTCAGTACTTC. This sequence joins TRBV11-3 and TRBJ2-4, with 8 bases that match TRBD2. The CDR3 is 16 residues long. The V and J ends lost 0 bases and 8 bases, in that order; junction bases with no gene match: 9. Germline loops: CDR1 SGHNT, CDR2 YENEEA. The variable domain in full, with the rest retrieved from reference TRBV11-3 and TRBJ2-4, is EAGVVQSPRYKIIEKKQPVAFWCNPISGHNTLYWYLQNLGQGPELLIRYENEEAVDDSQLPKDRFSAERLKGVDSTLKIQPAELGDSAVYLCASSLDPPGGVDIQYFGAGTRLSVL.

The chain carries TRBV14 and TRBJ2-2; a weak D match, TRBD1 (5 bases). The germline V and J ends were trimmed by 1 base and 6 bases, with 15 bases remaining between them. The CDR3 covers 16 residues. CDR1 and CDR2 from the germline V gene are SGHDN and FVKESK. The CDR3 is CASSQAGAFGAGELFF. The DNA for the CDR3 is TGTGCCAGCAGCCAAGCTGGGGCTTTCGGTGCCGGGGAGCTGTTTTTT.

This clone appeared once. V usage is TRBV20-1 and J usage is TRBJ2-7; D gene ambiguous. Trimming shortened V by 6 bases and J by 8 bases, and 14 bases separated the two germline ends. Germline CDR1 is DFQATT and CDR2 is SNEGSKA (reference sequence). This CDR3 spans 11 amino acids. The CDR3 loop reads CSADRLDQQYF. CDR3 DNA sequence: TGCAGTGCAGATCGATTAGATCAGCAGTACTTC.

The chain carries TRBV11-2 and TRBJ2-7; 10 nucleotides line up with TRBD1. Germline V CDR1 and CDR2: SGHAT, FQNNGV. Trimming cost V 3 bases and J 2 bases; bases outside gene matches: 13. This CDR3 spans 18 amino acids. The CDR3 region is CASSFSGTGAPRTYEQYF. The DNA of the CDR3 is TGTGCCAGCAGCTTTTCCGGGACAGGGGCTCCGCGGACCTACGAGCAGTACTTC.

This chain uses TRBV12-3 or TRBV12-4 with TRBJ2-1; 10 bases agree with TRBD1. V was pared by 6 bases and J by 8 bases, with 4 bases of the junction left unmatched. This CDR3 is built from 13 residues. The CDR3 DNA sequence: TGTGCCAGCAGCAACGACAGGGGGCATGAGCAGTTCTTC. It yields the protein CASSNDRGHEQFF.

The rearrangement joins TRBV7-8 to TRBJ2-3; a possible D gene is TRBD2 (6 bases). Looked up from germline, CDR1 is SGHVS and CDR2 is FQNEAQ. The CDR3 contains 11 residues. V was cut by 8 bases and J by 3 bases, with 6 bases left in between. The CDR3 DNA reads TGTGCCAGCCGGGGGACAGATACGCAGTATTTT. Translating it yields CASRGTDTQYF.

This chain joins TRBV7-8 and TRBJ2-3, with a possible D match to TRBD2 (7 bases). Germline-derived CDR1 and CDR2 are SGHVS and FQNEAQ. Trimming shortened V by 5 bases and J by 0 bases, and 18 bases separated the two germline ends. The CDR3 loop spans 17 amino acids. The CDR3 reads CASSLTGGHYSTDTQYF. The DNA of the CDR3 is TGTGCCAGCAGCCTCACGGGGGGCCATTACAGCACAGATACGCAGTATTTT.

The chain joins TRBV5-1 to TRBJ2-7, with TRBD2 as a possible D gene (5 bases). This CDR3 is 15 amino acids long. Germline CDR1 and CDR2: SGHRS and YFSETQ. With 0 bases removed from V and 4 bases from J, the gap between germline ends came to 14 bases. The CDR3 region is CASSLEVGVHYEQYF. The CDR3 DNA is TGCGCCAGCAGCTTGGAGGTGGGAGTGCATTACGAGCAGTACTTC.

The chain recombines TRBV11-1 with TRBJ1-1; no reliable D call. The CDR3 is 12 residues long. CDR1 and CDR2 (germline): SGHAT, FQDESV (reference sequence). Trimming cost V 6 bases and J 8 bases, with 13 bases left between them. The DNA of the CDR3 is TGTGCCAGCAGTTTATTAGGGAGGGAAGCTTTCTTT. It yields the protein CASSLLGREAFF.

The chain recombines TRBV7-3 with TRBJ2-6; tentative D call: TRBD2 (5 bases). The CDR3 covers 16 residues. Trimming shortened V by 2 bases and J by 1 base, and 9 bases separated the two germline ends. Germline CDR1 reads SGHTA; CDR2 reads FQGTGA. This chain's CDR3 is CASSLGETSGANVLTF. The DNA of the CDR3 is TGTGCCAGCAGCTTAGGGGAGACATCTGGGGCCAACGTCCTGACTTTC.

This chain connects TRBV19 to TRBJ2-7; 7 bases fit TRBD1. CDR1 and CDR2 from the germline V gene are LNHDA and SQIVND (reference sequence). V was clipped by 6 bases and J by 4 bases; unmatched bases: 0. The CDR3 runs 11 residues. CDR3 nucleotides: TGTGCCAGTAGCAGGGGGTACGAGCAGTACTTC. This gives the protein CASSRGYEQYF.

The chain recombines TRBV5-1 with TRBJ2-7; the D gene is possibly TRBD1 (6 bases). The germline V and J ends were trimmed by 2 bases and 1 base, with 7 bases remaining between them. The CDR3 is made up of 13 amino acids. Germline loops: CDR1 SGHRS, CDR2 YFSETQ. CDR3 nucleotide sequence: TGCGCCAGCAGCTTCGGACAGTCCTACGAGCAGTACTTC. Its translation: CASSFGQSYEQYF.

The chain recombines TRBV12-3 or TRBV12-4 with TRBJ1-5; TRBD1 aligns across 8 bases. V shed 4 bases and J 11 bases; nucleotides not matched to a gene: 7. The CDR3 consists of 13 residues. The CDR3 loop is CASSWGQAIAQHF. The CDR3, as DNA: TGTGCCAGCAGTTGGGGACAGGCCATTGCCCAGCATTTT.

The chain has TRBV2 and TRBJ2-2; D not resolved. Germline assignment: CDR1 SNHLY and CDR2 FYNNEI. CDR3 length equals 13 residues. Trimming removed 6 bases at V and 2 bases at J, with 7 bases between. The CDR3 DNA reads TGTGCCAGCAGGGAATCTAACACCGGGGAGCTGTTTTTT. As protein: CASRESNTGELFF.

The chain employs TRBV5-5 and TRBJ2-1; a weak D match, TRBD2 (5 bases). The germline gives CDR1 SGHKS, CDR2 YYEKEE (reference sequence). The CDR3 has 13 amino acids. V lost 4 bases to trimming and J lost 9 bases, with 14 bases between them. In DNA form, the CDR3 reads TGTGCCAGCAGCGTGACCCGTGAGGGTGAGCAGTTCTTC. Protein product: CASSVTREGEQFF.

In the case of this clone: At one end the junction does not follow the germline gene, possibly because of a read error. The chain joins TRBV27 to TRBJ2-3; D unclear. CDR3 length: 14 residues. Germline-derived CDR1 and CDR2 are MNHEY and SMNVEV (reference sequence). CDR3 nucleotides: TGTGCCAGCAGCTTATTCAACCCCTCGGGTACGCAGTATTTT. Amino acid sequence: CASSLFNPSGTQYF.

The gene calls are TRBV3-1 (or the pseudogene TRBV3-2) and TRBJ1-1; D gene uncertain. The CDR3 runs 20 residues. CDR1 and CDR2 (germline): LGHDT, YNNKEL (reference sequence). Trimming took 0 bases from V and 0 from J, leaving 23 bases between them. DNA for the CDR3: TGTGCCAGCAGCCAAGAAGGCCTCGGTCCGGGGAAAAGTTTGAACACTGAAGCTTTCTTT. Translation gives CASSQEGLGPGKSLNTEAFF.

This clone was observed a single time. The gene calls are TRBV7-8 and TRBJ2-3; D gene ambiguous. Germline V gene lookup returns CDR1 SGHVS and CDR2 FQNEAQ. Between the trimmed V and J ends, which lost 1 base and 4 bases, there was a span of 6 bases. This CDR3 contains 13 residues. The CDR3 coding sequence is TGTGCCAGCAGCTTAGACAGAGCAGATACGCAGTATTTT. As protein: CASSLDRADTQYF. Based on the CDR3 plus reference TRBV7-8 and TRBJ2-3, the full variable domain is GAGVSQSPRYKVAKRGQDVALRCDPISGHVSLFWYQQALGQGPEFLTYFQNEAQLDKSGLPSDRFFAERPEGSVSTLKIQRTQQEDSAVYLCASSLDRADTQYFGPGTRLTVL.

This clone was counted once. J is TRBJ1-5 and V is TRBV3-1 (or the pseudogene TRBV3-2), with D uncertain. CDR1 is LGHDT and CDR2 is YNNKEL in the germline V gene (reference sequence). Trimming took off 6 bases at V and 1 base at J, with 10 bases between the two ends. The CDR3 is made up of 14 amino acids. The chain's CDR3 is CASSYDGSNQPQHF. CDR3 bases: TGTGCCAGCAGTTACGACGGGAGCAATCAGCCCCAGCATTTT.

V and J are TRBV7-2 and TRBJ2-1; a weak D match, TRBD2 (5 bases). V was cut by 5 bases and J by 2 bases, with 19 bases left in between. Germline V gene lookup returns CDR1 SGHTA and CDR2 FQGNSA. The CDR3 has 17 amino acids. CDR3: CASSRSAGQTTYNEQFF. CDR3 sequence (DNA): TGTGCCAGCAGCCGCTCTGCCGGGCAGACTACCTACAATGAGCAGTTCTTC.

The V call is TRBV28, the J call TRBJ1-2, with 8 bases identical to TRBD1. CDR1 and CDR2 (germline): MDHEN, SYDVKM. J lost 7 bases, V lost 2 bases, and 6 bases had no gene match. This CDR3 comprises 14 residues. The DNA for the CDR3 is TGTGCCAGCAGTTTAGGGCAGGGGGCGAGTGGCTACACCTTC. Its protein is CASSLGQGASGYTF.